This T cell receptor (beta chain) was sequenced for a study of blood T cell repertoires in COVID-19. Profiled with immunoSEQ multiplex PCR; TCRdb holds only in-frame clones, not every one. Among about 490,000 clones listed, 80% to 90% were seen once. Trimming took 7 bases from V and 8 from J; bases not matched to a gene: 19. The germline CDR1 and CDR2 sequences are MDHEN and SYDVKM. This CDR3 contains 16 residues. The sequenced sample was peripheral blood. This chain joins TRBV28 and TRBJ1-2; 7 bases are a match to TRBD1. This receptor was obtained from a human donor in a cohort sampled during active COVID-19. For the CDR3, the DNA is TGTGCCAGCATGTCCTGGACAGGCCGAAACTTGGGGGGCTACACCTTC. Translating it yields CASMSWTGRNLGGYTF.